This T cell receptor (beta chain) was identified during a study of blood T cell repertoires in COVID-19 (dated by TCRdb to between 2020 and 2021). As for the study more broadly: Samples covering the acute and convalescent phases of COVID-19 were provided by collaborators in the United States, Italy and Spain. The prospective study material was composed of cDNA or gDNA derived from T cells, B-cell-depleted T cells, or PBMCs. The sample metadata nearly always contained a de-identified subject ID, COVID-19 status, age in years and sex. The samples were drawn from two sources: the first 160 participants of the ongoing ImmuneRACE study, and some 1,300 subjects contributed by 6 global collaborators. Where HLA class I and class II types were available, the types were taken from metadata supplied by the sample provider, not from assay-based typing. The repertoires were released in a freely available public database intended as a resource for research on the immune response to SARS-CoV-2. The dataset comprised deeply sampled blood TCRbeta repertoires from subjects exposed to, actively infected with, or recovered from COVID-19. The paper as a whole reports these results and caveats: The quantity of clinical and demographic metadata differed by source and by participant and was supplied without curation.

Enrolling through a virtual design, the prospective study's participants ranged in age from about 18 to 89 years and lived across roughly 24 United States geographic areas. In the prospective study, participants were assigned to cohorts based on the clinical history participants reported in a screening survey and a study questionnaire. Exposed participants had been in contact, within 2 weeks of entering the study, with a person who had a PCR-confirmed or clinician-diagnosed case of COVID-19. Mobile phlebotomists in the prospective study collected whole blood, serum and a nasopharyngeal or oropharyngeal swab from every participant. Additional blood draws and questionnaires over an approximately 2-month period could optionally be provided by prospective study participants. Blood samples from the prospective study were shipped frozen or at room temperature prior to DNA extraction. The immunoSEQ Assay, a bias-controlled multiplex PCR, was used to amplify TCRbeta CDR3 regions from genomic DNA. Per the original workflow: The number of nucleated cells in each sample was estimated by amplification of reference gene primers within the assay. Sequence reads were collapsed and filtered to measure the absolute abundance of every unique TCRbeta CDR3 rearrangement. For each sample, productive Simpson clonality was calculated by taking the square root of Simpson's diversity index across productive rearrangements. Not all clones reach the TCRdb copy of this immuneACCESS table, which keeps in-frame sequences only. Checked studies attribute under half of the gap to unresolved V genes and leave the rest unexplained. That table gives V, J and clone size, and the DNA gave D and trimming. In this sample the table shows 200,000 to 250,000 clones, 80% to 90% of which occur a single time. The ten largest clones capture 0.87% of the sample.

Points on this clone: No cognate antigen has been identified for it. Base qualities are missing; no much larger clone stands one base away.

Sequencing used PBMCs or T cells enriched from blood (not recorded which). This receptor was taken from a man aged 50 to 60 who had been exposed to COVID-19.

The nucleotides are TGTGCCACCAGCAGGGAGACAGGGGGCGGCAATCAGCCCCAGCATTTT. Its translation is CATSRETGGGNQPQHF. Here the chain combines TRBV15 and TRBJ1-5; 10 bases in the middle match TRBD1. Trimming leaves V shorter by 3 bases and J shorter by 2 bases, with the junction holding 4 bases beyond the gene matches. The CDR3, from cysteine to phenylalanine, totals 16 residues. This entry keeps only the CDR3 DNA: 48 bases, framed from base 1. Based on the germline V gene (reference sequence), the CDR1 and CDR2 sequences are LNHNV and YYDKDF.